These 28 T cell receptor beta chains share one sample of origin, sequenced in a study of OX40 agonist ivuxolimab in advanced cancers. The method behind the library was the immunoSEQ multiplex PCR assay. TCRdb's version of the immuneACCESS table is confined to in-frame rearrangements and falls short of the full clone set. An unresolved V gene accounts for under half of the shortfall where checked; the remainder is of unknown origin. The sample records tens of thousands of clones, 75% to 95% of which are singletons. The ten largest account for 11% to 15% of the sample. The sample here was CD4+ or CD8+ T cells sorted from blood, taken in a trial of the OX40 agonist ivuxolimab. The receptors were gathered from an adult with an advanced solid tumor such as melanoma, head and neck, liver or kidney cancer.

The chain has TRBV4-3 and TRBJ2-7, with TRBD2 matching 8 bases. After removal of 0 bases from V and 1 base from J, the junction contained 8 bases not matched to a gene. There are 17 residues in the CDR3. Germline V CDR1 and CDR2: LGHNA, YSLEER. The CDR3 DNA is TGCGCCAGCAGCCAAGACTGGGGGGCTAGCGGGTCCTACGAGCAGTACTTC. Amino acid sequence: CASSQDWGASGSYEQYF.

This chain links TRBV7-9 with TRBJ1-4; D gene unclear. CDR1 is SEHNR and CDR2 is FQNEAQ in the germline V gene (reference sequence). The germline V and J ends were trimmed by 5 bases and 5 bases, with 9 bases remaining between them. CDR3 length: 13 residues. The CDR3 is CASSPDPNEKLFF. In DNA, the CDR3 is TGTGCCAGCAGCCCCGACCCCAATGAAAAACTGTTTTTT. The whole variable domain, filled in from reference TRBV7-9 and TRBJ1-4, reads DTGVSQNPRHKITKRGQNVTFRCDPISEHNRLYWYRQTLGQGPEFLTYFQNEAQLEKSRLLSDRFSAERPKGSFSTLEIQRTEQGDSAMYLCASSPDPNEKLFFGSGTQLSVL.

Worth noting for this clone: This sample also contains other DNA sequences that code for the same CDR3. Written as DNA, the CDR3 is TGCGCCAGCAGCTTAGGCGGGAGGGACTACAATGAGCAGTTCTTC. This gives the protein CASSLGGRDYNEQFF. The chain couples TRBV5-1 to TRBJ2-1; 9 bases are shared with TRBD2. The CDR3 consists of 15 residues. CDR1 SGHRS and CDR2 YFSETQ come from the germline V gene. The V segment lost 2 bases and the J segment 3 bases; nucleotides outside the gene matches: 3.

The gene calls are TRBV5-1 and TRBJ2-3; 15 bases match TRBD2. This CDR3 is built from 17 residues. J was trimmed by 6 bases and V by 4 bases; bases with no gene match: 9. From germline, CDR1 is SGHRS and CDR2 YFSETQ. The CDR3 sequence is CASSGTSGRPGYDTQYF. In DNA, the CDR3 is TGCGCCAGCAGCGGGACTAGCGGGAGGCCGGGGTATGATACGCAGTATTTT.

This clone appeared a single time. The chain recombines TRBV18 with TRBJ2-1; TRBD2 matches 7 bases. The CDR3 runs to 11 residues. The V gene's germline CDR1 is KGHSH and CDR2 LQKENI. V lost 3 bases, J lost 10 bases, and 0 bases stayed unmatched. Here the CDR3 DNA reads TGTGCCAGCTCACCCGGGAGGGAGCAGTTCTTC. It yields the protein CASSPGREQFF.

The genes are TRBV11-2 and TRBJ2-3, with TRBD2 matching 7 bases. This CDR3 has 16 amino acids. Germline loops: CDR1 SGHAT, CDR2 FQNNGV. J was trimmed by 5 bases and V by 2 bases; bases with no gene match: 10. For the CDR3, the DNA is TGTGCCAGCAGCTTAAGTGTGGGAGGGCCCAGAGATACGCAGTATTTT. This translates into CASSLSVGGPRDTQYF. Variable domain in full (rest from reference TRBV11-2 and TRBJ2-3): EAGVAQSPRYKIIEKRQSVAFWCNPISGHATLYWYQQILGQGPKLLIQFQNNGVVDDSQLPKDRFSAERLKGVDSTLKIQPAKLEDSAVYLCASSLSVGGPRDTQYFGPGTRLTVL.

The J gene is TRBJ2-6, the V gene TRBV11-2, with D unresolved. CDR1 is SGHAT and CDR2 is FQNNGV in the germline V gene. Trimming stripped 7 bases from V and 2 bases from J, with 18 bases between. The length of the CDR3 is 17 residues. The CDR3 reads CASTRLGSSPGANVLTF. CDR3 in DNA: TGTGCCAGCACCCGATTGGGCAGCTCACCTGGGGCCAACGTCCTGACTTTC. Looking up the rest from reference TRBV11-2 and TRBJ2-6 gives the full variable domain: EAGVAQSPRYKIIEKRQSVAFWCNPISGHATLYWYQQILGQGPKLLIQFQNNGVVDDSQLPKDRFSAERLKGVDSTLKIQPAKLEDSAVYLCASTRLGSSPGANVLTFGAGSRLTVL.

The rearrangement uses TRBV28 and TRBJ2-7; TRBD1 matches 9 bases. The J segment lost 1 base and the V segment lost 5 bases, leaving 6 bases of the junction unmatched. Germline values: CDR1 MDHEN, CDR2 SYDVKM. CDR3 length equals 15 residues. CDR3 protein: CASSPRDRDSYEQYF. The DNA of the CDR3 is TGTGCCAGCAGTCCCCGGGACAGGGATTCCTACGAGCAGTACTTC.

The J gene is TRBJ2-7, the V gene TRBV5-1; D may match TRBD1 or TRBD2 (5 bases each). Trimming removed 3 bases at V and 2 bases at J, with 12 bases between. The CDR3 runs to 14 residues. CDR1 SGHRS and CDR2 YFSETQ come from the germline V gene. The CDR3 coding sequence is TGCGCCAGCAGCTCCCGGGACCAAACCTACGAGCAGTACTTC. It is translated as CASSSRDQTYEQYF.

V and J are TRBV7-3 and TRBJ2-1, with TRBD1 matching 8 bases. The CDR3 contains 14 residues. Germline loops: CDR1 SGHTA, CDR2 FQGTGA. Trimming at V came to 5 bases and at J to 3 bases, leaving 3 bases not matched to a gene. The CDR3 DNA sequence: TGTGCCAGCAGCCCCGGACAGGGCTACAATGAGCAGTTCTTC. This sequence encodes CASSPGQGYNEQFF.

This chain uses TRBV28 with TRBJ2-5; 9 nucleotides match TRBD2. The DNA end lines up better with TRBJ2-7; the J call may be wrong. There are 13 residues in the CDR3. The germline V gene encodes CDR1 MDHEN and CDR2 SYDVKM. The CDR3: CASRAGGPYEQYF. For the CDR3, the DNA is TGTGCCAGCAGGGCGGGAGGGCCGTACGAGCAGTACTTC.

The gene calls are TRBV10-1 and TRBJ2-7; TRBD1 or TRBD2 may be the D gene (6 bases each). The CDR3 covers 17 residues. Germline V gene sequence: CDR1 WNHNN, CDR2 SYGVQD (reference sequence). Trimming shortened V by 9 bases and J by 0 bases, and 24 bases separated the two germline ends. The DNA of the CDR3 is TGCGCCAGGACGGGACACCAAAAGGAGGGAGTCTCCTACGAGCAGTACTTC. This codes for CARTGHQKEGVSYEQYF.

This clone occurred once. The V call is TRBV29-1, the J call TRBJ2-1, with TRBD2 identical over 8 bases. After removal of 1 base from V and 9 bases from J, the junction contained 5 bases not matched to a gene. Germline CDR1 reads SQVTM; CDR2 reads ANQGSEA. This CDR3 spans 13 amino acids. The CDR3 spells CSVEGTSRGEQFF. The CDR3 nucleotides read TGCAGCGTTGAAGGGACTAGCAGGGGTGAGCAGTTCTTC.

The chain combines TRBV28 with TRBJ1-1, with D possibly being TRBD1 (5 bases). V lost 1 base to trimming and J lost 6 bases, with 12 bases between them. The CDR3 spans 14 residues. Per the germline V gene, CDR1 is MDHEN and CDR2 is SYDVKM. CDR3 bases: TGTGCCAGCAGTTTATTGAGGGGAGTGGCTGAAGCTTTCTTT. It specifies CASSLLRGVAEAFF. Full variable domain (remainder filled in from reference TRBV28 and TRBJ1-1): DVKVTQSSRYLVKRTGEKVFLECVQDMDHENMFWYRQDPGLGLRLIYFSYDVKMKEKGDIPEGYSVSREKKERFSLILESASTNQTSMYLCASSLLRGVAEAFFGQGTRLTVV.

The chain uses TRBV14 and TRBJ2-1, with D possibly matching TRBD1 (6 bases). The CDR3 totals 13 residues. CDR1 SGHDN and CDR2 FVKESK come from the germline V gene. V was pared by 6 bases and J by 3 bases, with 9 bases between. The CDR3 is CASSWDIYNEQFF. In nucleotides, the CDR3 is TGTGCCAGCAGTTGGGACATCTACAATGAGCAGTTCTTC.

The CDR3 DNA reads TGTGCCAGCACCAAATCCGGGACTACGGTTTCCGAGCAGTACTTC. Protein: CASTKSGTTVSEQYF. The rearrangement links TRBV7-9 to TRBJ2-7; 7 bases are a match to TRBD2. Trimming took 7 bases from V and 6 from J; bases not matched to a gene: 15. Germline assignment: CDR1 SEHNR and CDR2 FQNEAQ (reference sequence). There are 15 residues in the CDR3.

This rearrangement joins TRBV4-3 to TRBJ2-4; D perhaps matches TRBD1 (5 bases). The CDR3 runs to 15 residues. CDR1 and CDR2 from the germline V gene are LGHNA and YSLEER. Trimming shortened V by 1 base and J by 0 bases, and 7 bases separated the two germline ends. The CDR3 loop reads CASSQGGLAKNIQYF. Written as DNA, the CDR3 is TGCGCCAGCAGCCAAGGGGGCTTAGCCAAAAACATTCAGTACTTC.

This chain uses TRBV6-5 with TRBJ2-1, with D possibly matching TRBD1 (6 bases). This CDR3 region has 13 residues. Germline V gives CDR1 MNHEY, CDR2 SVGAGI. Trimming removed 5 bases at V and 5 bases at J, with 10 bases between. The CDR3 DNA reads as TGTGCCAGCAGTCGTGGACAGAACAATGAGCAGTTCTTC. Translated, it gives CASSRGQNNEQFF.

The rearrangement joins TRBV28 to TRBJ2-7, with unresolved D. V was pared by 5 bases and J by 3 bases, with 5 bases between. Germline lookup yields CDR1 MDHEN and CDR2 SYDVKM. CDR3 size: 11 residues. The CDR3 DNA reads TGTGCCAGCAGTCTCCTCTACGAGCAGTACTTC. It codes for CASSLLYEQYF.

This clone appeared a single time. The V and J genes are TRBV9 and TRBJ2-3; 10 positions agree with TRBD2. V gave up 4 bases and J gave up 0 bases; unmatched junction bases: 11. This CDR3 spans 18 amino acids. Germline assignment: CDR1 SGDLS and CDR2 YYNGEE. CDR3 nucleotide sequence: TGTGCCAGCAGCCGCGGGGCTAGCGGGAGACTCAGCACAGATACGCAGTATTTT. Residues: CASSRGASGRLSTDTQYF.

This sequence joins TRBV7-6 and TRBJ2-1; 8 bases align to TRBD2. V was pared by 5 bases and J by 4 bases, with 7 bases of the junction left unmatched. This CDR3 has 15 amino acids. The germline CDR1 and CDR2 sequences are SGHVS and FNYEAQ. The CDR3: CASSVSGTPYNEQFF. CDR3 sequence (DNA): TGTGCCAGCAGCGTTAGCGGGACCCCTTACAATGAGCAGTTCTTC. Using reference TRBV7-6 and TRBJ2-1 for the parts outside the CDR3, the full variable domain is GAGVSQSPRYKVTKRGQDVALRCDPISGHVSLYWYRQALGQGPEFLTYFNYEAQQDKSGLPNDRFSAERPEGSISTLTIQRTEQRDSAMYRCASSVSGTPYNEQFFGPGTRLTVL.

The chain carries TRBV11-2 and TRBJ2-1; 12 positions agree with TRBD2. CDR3 length: 17 residues. Germline V CDR1 and CDR2: SGHAT, FQNNGV. The CDR3 nucleotides read TGTGCGACTAGCGGGAGAAGGGGTATAACGTCGTACAATGAGCAGTTCTTC. This translates into CATSGRRGITSYNEQFF.

The count of this clone is one. In DNA form, the CDR3 reads TGTGCCAGCAGCTTACGGTCAACACGTGAGAATGAGCAGTTCTTC. Translation: CASSLRSTRENEQFF. This rearrangement joins TRBV11-3 to TRBJ2-1, with D hard to call. Germline values: CDR1 SGHNT, CDR2 YENEEA. Trimming pared 2 bases from V and 7 bases from J, leaving 15 bases between. This CDR3 is built from 15 residues.

The chain joins TRBV6-6 to TRBJ2-3; no definite D call. Trimming cost V 0 bases and J 2 bases, with 12 bases left between them. CDR3 length: 16 residues. Germline loops: CDR1 MNHNY, CDR2 SVGAGI (reference sequence). This CDR3 reads CASSYSIPGFTDTQYF. The CDR3 DNA sequence: TGTGCCAGCAGTTACTCGATTCCGGGTTTCACAGATACGCAGTATTTT.

This clone was observed once. The rearrangement links TRBV2 to TRBJ2-7; D may be TRBD1 or TRBD2 (5 bases each). V lost 4 bases and J 4 bases, leaving 14 bases between the germline ends. In germline, CDR1 is SNHLY, CDR2 FYNNEI. The CDR3 is 14 amino acids. The CDR3 here is CASSGDVGQYEQYF. The CDR3 nucleotides are TGTGCCAGCAGTGGGGACGTAGGTCAGTACGAGCAGTACTTC.

The rearrangement joins TRBV11-3 to TRBJ2-5, with TRBD2 matching 13 bases. This CDR3 spans 18 amino acids. Germline V gene data show CDR1 as SGHNT and CDR2 as YENEEA. Trimming removed 5 bases from V and 5 bases from J; junction bases left unmatched: 14. CDR3 loop: CASSPGTSGRAAFETQYF. The CDR3 DNA is TGTGCCAGCAGCCCCGGAACTAGCGGGAGGGCCGCTTTTGAGACCCAGTACTTC.

The chain uses TRBV6-1 and TRBJ2-5; perhaps D is TRBD1 or TRBD2 (6 bases each). The DNA end favors TRBJ2-7, so the J call may be wrong. The CDR3 contains 15 residues. Germline CDR1 is MNHNS and CDR2 is SASEGT. The CDR3 protein is CASSIQGSGVSEQYF. DNA of the CDR3: TGTGCCAGCAGTATACAGGGTAGCGGTGTTAGCGAGCAGTACTTC.

The chain recombines TRBV19 with TRBJ2-7; D may be TRBD1 (6 bases). V was cut by 0 bases and J by 4 bases, with 13 bases left in between. This CDR3 is built from 15 residues. Germline CDR1 LNHDA, CDR2 SQIVND (reference sequence). Here the CDR3 DNA reads TGTGCCAGTAGTATAGATTTCAGGGGACCGTACGAGCAGTACTTC. Protein sequence: CASSIDFRGPYEQYF.